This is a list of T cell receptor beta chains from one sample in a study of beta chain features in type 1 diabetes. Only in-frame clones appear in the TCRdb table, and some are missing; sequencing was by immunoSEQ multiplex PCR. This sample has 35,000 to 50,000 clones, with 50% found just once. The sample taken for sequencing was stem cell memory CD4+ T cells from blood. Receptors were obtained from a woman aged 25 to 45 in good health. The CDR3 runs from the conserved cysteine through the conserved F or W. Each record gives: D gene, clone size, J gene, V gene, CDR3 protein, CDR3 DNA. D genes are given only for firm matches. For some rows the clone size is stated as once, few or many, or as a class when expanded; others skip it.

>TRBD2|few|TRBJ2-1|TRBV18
CASSPFQREGNEQFF
TGTGCCAGCTCACCATTCCAGCGGGAGGGCAATGAGCAGTTCTTC
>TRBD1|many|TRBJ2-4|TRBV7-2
CASSQDRAGSQYF
TGTGCCAGCAGCCAAGACAGGGCAGGAAGTCAGTACTTC
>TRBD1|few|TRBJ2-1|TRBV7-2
CASSPLAGGVGQFF
TGTGCCAGCAGCCCCCTGGCAGGGGGAGTTGGGCAGTTCTTC
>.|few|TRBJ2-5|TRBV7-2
CASSLAGRGETQYF
TGTGCCAGCAGCTTAGCCGGCAGGGGCGAGACCCAGTACTTC
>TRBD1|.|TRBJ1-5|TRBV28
CASTPQGARSNQPQHF
TGTGCCAGCACCCCCCAGGGGGCACGAAGCAATCAGCCCCAGCATTTT
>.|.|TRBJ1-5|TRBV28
CASSSPPGWDQPQHF
TGTGCCAGCAGTTCCCCCCCAGGGTGGGATCAGCCCCAGCATTTT
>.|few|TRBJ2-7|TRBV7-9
CASSDSTESPYEQYF
TGTGCCAGCAGCGACTCGACAGAATCTCCCTACGAGCAGTACTTC
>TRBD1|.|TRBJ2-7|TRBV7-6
CASSEYLGQSYEQYF
TGTGCCAGCAGCGAGTACCTGGGACAGTCCTACGAGCAGTACTTC
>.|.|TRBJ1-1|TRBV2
CASSEGWPMNTEAFF
TGTGCCAGCAGTGAAGGGTGGCCCATGAACACTGAAGCTTTCTTT
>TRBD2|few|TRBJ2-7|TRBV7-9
CASSTPGLAAYEQYF
TGTGCCAGCAGCACCCCGGGACTAGCGGCCTACGAGCAGTACTTC
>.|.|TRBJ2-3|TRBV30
CAWTTSADTQYF
TGTGCCTGGACTACGAGCGCAGATACGCAGTATTTT
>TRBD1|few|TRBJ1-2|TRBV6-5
CASSSRQGGYGYTF
TGTGCCAGCAGTTCCCGACAGGGCGGCTATGGCTACACCTTC
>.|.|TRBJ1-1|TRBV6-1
CASSFSRENTEAFF
TGTGCCAGCAGTTTTTCCCGGGAGAACACTGAAGCTTTCTTT
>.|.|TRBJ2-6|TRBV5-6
CASSLLQGSGANVLTF
TGTGCCAGCAGCTTACTACAGGGTTCTGGGGCCAACGTCCTGACTTTC
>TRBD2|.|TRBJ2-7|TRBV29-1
CSVEDQSGGIYEQYF
TGCAGCGTTGAAGATCAAAGCGGGGGGATCTACGAGCAGTACTTC
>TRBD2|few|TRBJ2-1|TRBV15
CATSRDASGRRQFF
TGTGCCACCAGCAGAGATGCTAGCGGGAGGCGGCAGTTCTTC
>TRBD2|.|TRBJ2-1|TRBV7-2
CASSLAGTSGYNEQFF
TGTGCCAGCAGCTTAGCCGGGACTAGCGGTTACAATGAGCAGTTCTTC
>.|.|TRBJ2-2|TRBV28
CASSPPGTLTGELFF
TGTGCCAGCAGTCCCCCCGGGACTCTCACCGGGGAGCTGTTTTTT
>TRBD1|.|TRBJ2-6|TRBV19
CASRRQGALSLSRGANVLTF
TGTGCCAGTAGACGACAGGGGGCTTTAAGCCTGTCCCGTGGGGCCAACGTCCTGACTTTC
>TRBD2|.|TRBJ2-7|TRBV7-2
CASSFLLTSGAYEQYF
TGTGCCAGCAGCTTCTTACTAACTAGCGGGGCCTACGAGCAGTACTTC
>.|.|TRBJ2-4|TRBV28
CASSLLLNIQYF
TGTGCCAGCAGTTTACTTCTAAACATTCAGTACTTC
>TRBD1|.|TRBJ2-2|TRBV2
CASTGQGALTGELFF
TGTGCCAGCACCGGACAGGGGGCCCTCACCGGGGAGCTGTTTTTT
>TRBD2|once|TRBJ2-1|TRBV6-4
CASSPGLAGAKEQFF
TGTGCCAGCAGCCCGGGACTAGCGGGAGCTAAGGAGCAGTTCTTC
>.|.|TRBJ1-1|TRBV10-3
CAISESVGASREAFF
TGTGCCATCAGTGAGTCGGTGGGGGCTTCGCGTGAAGCTTTCTTT
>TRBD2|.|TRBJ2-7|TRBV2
CARSPISGTTTKYF
TGTGCCAGGTCACCAATATCAGGGACTACGACGAAGTACTTC
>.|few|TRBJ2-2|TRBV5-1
CASSLGLGLQGELFF
TGCGCCAGCAGCCTGGGACTTGGACTTCAGGGGGAGCTGTTTTTT
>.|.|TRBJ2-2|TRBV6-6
CASIDSSDTGELFF
TGTGCCAGCATTGACAGTTCGGACACCGGGGAGCTGTTTTTT